These T cell receptor beta chains were read from a single sample in a study of blood T cell repertoires in COVID-19. Here immunoSEQ multiplex PCR was the method, and the copy in TCRdb shows in-frame clones only, minus some. The sample records some 250,000 clones, 65% to 85% being singletons. Sequencing was performed on peripheral blood. The source is a man aged 50-60 years with active or convalescent COVID-19. CDR3s include the opening cysteine and the closing phenylalanine or tryptophan. D genes are given only for firm matches. Part of the rows lack a size; the others show once, few, many or a class for expanded clones.

TRBV19	-	TRBJ2-2	-	CASSPQGGGELFF	TGTGCCAGTAGTCCCCAGGGTGGCGGGGAGCTGTTTTTT
TRBV19	-	TRBJ1-1	-	CASSSDRMNTEAFF	TGTGCCAGTAGTTCAGACAGGATGAACACTGAAGCTTTCTTT
TRBV6-4	-	TRBJ1-2	-	CASRKRNQNWEGYTF	TGTGCCAGCAGAAAAAGGAACCAGAATTGGGAGGGCTACACCTTC
TRBV30	-	TRBJ1-2	-	CARLGGDGYTF	TGTGCCCGGCTGGGCGGGGATGGCTACACCTTC
TRBV30	-	TRBJ1-3	-	CAWSQDTSSGNTIYF	TGTGCCTGGAGCCAGGATACGAGCTCTGGAAACACCATATATTTT
TRBV9	-	TRBJ1-5	-	CASKGGISNQPQHF	TGTGCCAGCAAAGGGGGTATTTCCAATCAGCCCCAGCATTTT
TRBV7-3	few	TRBJ2-1	TRBD1	CASSFSGTGNDEQFF	TGTGCCAGCAGCTTTTCCGGGACAGGGAACGATGAGCAGTTCTTC
TRBV19	-	TRBJ1-1	-	CASSTNPRRGNTEAFF	TGTGCCAGTAGCACCAATCCTCGTAGGGGCAACACTGAAGCTTTCTTT
TRBV9	few	TRBJ1-3	-	CASSVDLSGNTIYF	TGTGCCAGCAGCGTAGATCTCTCTGGAAACACCATATATTTT
TRBV29-1	-	TRBJ2-6	TRBD1	CSVERQGISGANVLTF	TGCAGCGTTGAGAGACAGGGTATCTCTGGGGCCAACGTCCTGACTTTC
TRBV19	medium-sized	TRBJ1-5	TRBD1	CASNNQGASQPQHF	TGTGCCAGTAACAACCAGGGGGCCAGTCAGCCCCAGCATTTT
TRBV20-1	-	TRBJ2-3	TRBD1	CSASGTGRTDTQYF	TGCAGTGCTAGTGGGACAGGGCGCACAGATACGCAGTATTTT
TRBV19	-	TRBJ1-5	TRBD1	CASSMGQGGNQPQHF	TGTGCCAGTAGTATGGGACAGGGCGGCAATCAGCCCCAGCATTTT
TRBV19	-	TRBJ1-4	-	CASSITREKLFF	TGTGCCAGTAGTATTACTCGCGAAAAACTGTTTTTT
TRBV4-2	-	TRBJ2-4	-	CASSGGPPAKNIQYF	TGTGCCAGCAGCGGAGGGCCCCCGGCCAAAAACATTCAGTACTTC
TRBV11-3	-	TRBJ2-4	TRBD2	CASSWGGQNIQYF	TGTGCCAGCAGCTGGGGGGGACAAAACATTCAGTACTTC
TRBV5-1	-	TRBJ2-2	TRBD2	CASTETSGTGELFF	TGCGCTAGCACGGAGACTAGCGGGACCGGGGAGCTGTTTTTT
TRBV4-2	-	TRBJ1-6	-	CASSQEHFNSPLHF	TGTGCCAGCAGCCAAGAGCACTTCAATTCACCCCTCCACTTT
TRBV7-7	-	TRBJ2-1	TRBD2	CASSLLAGASNEQFF	TGTGCCAGCAGCTTACTAGCGGGGGCGTCCAATGAGCAGTTCTTC
TRBV6-1	-	TRBJ1-4	TRBD1	CASSEMGTGWGKLFF	TGTGCCAGCAGTGAAATGGGGACAGGGTGGGGAAAACTGTTTTTT
TRBV11-3	-	TRBJ2-1	TRBD1	CASSVGQGHEQFF	TGTGCCAGCAGCGTAGGACAGGGCCATGAGCAGTTCTTC
TRBV11-2	-	TRBJ1-1	TRBD1	CASSSDRGTEAFF	TGTGCCAGCAGCTCGGACAGGGGAACTGAAGCTTTCTTT
TRBV19	-	TRBJ1-2	TRBD1	CASSITGQGVGYGYTF	TGTGCCAGTAGTATAACAGGACAGGGGGTCGGCTATGGCTACACCTTC
TRBV7-9	-	TRBJ1-1	-	CASSRAGNTEAFF	TGTGCCAGCAGCCGCGCGGGGAACACTGAAGCTTTCTTT
TRBV12-5	-	TRBJ2-7	TRBD1	CASGLVGGQTSYEQYF	TGTGCTAGTGGTTTGGTAGGGGGACAGACCTCCTACGAGCAGTACTTC
TRBV19	-	TRBJ2-1	TRBD2	CASSIGLGSGGYNEQFF	TGTGCCAGTAGTATAGGTCTGGGTAGCGGGGGTTACAATGAGCAGTTCTTC